This entry lists 13 T cell receptor beta chains sequenced from one sample in a study of shared clonotypes between healthy human individuals. It was CD45RO-negative cells, positively selected for CCR7, that made up naive CD8 cells, with terminally differentiated effector memory CD45RA+ cells excluded. The protocol was immunoSEQ multiplex PCR, while the TCRdb copy is restricted to in-frame clones and leaves out a portion. The repertoire holds some 2 million clones, with roughly 95% as singletons. The source material was naive CD8+ T cells sorted from blood. The origin of the receptors is a man aged 18 to 29 in good health.

The count of this clone is one. This chain joins TRBV7-2 and TRBJ2-3; the D gene is possibly TRBD2 (5 bases). Per germline, CDR1 SGHTA and CDR2 FQGNSA. V lost 5 bases and J lost 4, with 13 bases in between. The CDR3 sequence is 14 residues long. The CDR3, as DNA: TGTGCCAGCAGCCTTACTAGAATAGCAGATACGCAGTATTTT. This translates into CASSLTRIADTQYF.

The CDR3 protein is CASSEFRGLIGDEQYF. CDR3 DNA sequence: TGTGCCAGCAGCGAATTTAGAGGCCTAATAGGGGACGAGCAGTACTTC. The chain joins TRBV5-4 to TRBJ2-7; D might be TRBD1 (5 bases). This CDR3 comprises 16 residues. Per germline, CDR1 SGHNT and CDR2 YYREEE (reference sequence). Trimming shortened V by 4 bases and J by 5 bases, and 22 bases separated the two germline ends.

With respect to this clone: Other DNA sequences in the same sample also yield this CDR3. V and J are TRBV13 and TRBJ1-2; D uncertain. Germline CDR1 PRHDT, CDR2 FYEKMQ (reference sequence). V shed 0 bases and J shed 8 bases, with 7 bases lying between them. The CDR3 loop spans 12 amino acids. The CDR3 reads CASSLGGNGYTF. In nucleotides, the CDR3 is TGTGCCAGCAGCTTAGGAGGGAACGGCTACACCTTC.

The chain joins TRBV9 to TRBJ1-1; unclear D gene. V lost 4 bases and J lost 4, with 11 bases in between. In germline, CDR1 is SGDLS, CDR2 YYNGEE. The CDR3 has 13 residues. The DNA for the CDR3 is TGTGCCAGCAGCTCCGGGATTGCCACTGAAGCTTTCTTT. Its translation is CASSSGIATEAFF.

V usage is TRBV27 and J usage is TRBJ2-5; weak D call: TRBD1 (5 bases). The V end was cut by 6 bases, the J end by 1 base, with 12 bases between. The germline V gene encodes CDR1 MNHEY and CDR2 SMNVEV (reference sequence). The CDR3 is 14 residues long. This chain's CDR3 is CASRRVQAQETQYF. The DNA for the CDR3 is TGTGCCAGCAGAAGGGTACAGGCCCAAGAGACCCAGTACTTC.

The rearrangement joins TRBV4-1 to TRBJ2-7; TRBD2 matches at 7 bases. The CDR3 is 15 amino acids. After removal of 1 base from V and 1 base from J, the junction contained 4 bases not matched to a gene. Germline CDR1 MGHRA, CDR2 YSYEKL. The CDR3: CASSQGSSGSYEQYF. CDR3 bases: TGCGCCAGCAGCCAAGGGAGTAGCGGGTCCTACGAGCAGTACTTC.

This chain joins TRBV14 and TRBJ1-1; 7 bases align to TRBD1. Unmatched junction bases numbered 11, after V lost 9 bases and J lost 1 base. The CDR3 spans 15 residues. The germline V gene has CDR1 SGHDN and CDR2 FVKESK. CDR3 loop: CARKDRAGGNTEAFF. In DNA form, the CDR3 reads TGTGCCAGGAAAGACAGGGCGGGGGGGAACACTGAAGCTTTCTTT.

V and J are TRBV11-1 and TRBJ2-7; weak D call: TRBD1 (5 bases). Germline values: CDR1 SGHAT, CDR2 FQDESV (reference sequence). V was pared by 3 bases and J by 3 bases, with 9 bases between. This CDR3 region has 13 residues. This CDR3 is CASSLTVYYEQYF. The CDR3 nucleotides are TGTGCCAGCAGCTTGACAGTTTACTACGAGCAGTACTTC.

The chain joins TRBV30 to TRBJ2-7; TRBD1 aligns across 7 bases. The CDR3 sequence is 13 residues long. Germline CDR1 is GTSNPN and CDR2 is SVGIG (reference sequence). J gave up 5 bases and V 0 bases, and 4 bases lay outside the gene matches. The chain's CDR3 is CAWSVYRGNEQYF. CDR3 nucleotide sequence: TGTGCCTGGAGTGTGTACAGGGGAAACGAGCAGTACTTC.

This chain connects TRBV7-6 to TRBJ2-3; D possibly corresponds to TRBD2 (6 bases). Germline loops: CDR1 SGHVS, CDR2 FNYEAQ. Trimming cost V 2 bases and J 1 base, with 19 bases left between them. This CDR3 region has 18 residues. The chain's CDR3 is CASSLNPGWGVGTDTQYF. CDR3 DNA: TGTGCCAGCAGCTTAAACCCAGGGTGGGGGGTTGGCACAGATACGCAGTATTTT.

The chain has TRBV4-3 and TRBJ2-1, with 8 bases that match TRBD2. Trimming at V came to 6 bases and at J to 10 bases, leaving 14 bases not matched to a gene. From germline, CDR1 is LGHNA and CDR2 YSLEER. The CDR3 has 15 residues. The CDR3 spells CASSPGREDPPEQFF. DNA for the CDR3: TGCGCCAGCAGTCCTGGGCGGGAGGACCCTCCGGAGCAGTTCTTC.

J is TRBJ2-7 and V is TRBV11-1; D may be TRBD1 or TRBD2 (6 bases each). Between the trimmed V and J ends, which lost 5 bases and 4 bases, there was a span of 12 bases. The CDR3 has 13 amino acids. CDR1 is SGHAT and CDR2 is FQDESV in the germline V gene (reference sequence). The CDR3 bases are TGTGCCAGCAGCGCGGGACAACCATACGAGCAGTACTTC. Protein: CASSAGQPYEQYF.

J is TRBJ1-3 and V is TRBV7-9, with unresolved D. There are 15 residues in the CDR3. The germline CDR1 and CDR2 sequences are SEHNR and FQNEAQ (reference sequence). The ends were cut back, 4 bases at V and 1 base at J, with 11 bases in the middle. The CDR3 DNA sequence: TGTGCCAGCAGCTATGAAGAGGCTTCTGGAAACACCATATATTTT. Its translation is CASSYEEASGNTIYF.